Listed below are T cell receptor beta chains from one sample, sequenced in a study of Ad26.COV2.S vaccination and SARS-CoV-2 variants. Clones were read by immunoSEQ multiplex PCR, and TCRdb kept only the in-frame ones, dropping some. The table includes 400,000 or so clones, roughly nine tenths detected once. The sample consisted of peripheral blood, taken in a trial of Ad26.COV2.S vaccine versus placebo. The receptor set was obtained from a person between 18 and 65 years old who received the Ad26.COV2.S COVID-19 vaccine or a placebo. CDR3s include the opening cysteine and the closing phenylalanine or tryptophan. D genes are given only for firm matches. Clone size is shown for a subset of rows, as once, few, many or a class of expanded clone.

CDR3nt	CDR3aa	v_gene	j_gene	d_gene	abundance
TGTGCCAGCAGCTCGGGGACAGGGCGGCAGCCCCAGCATTTT	CASSSGTGRQPQHF	TRBV7-8	TRBJ1-5	TRBD1	.
TGCAGTGCTAGCCTGAATGAGCAGTTCTTC	CSASLNEQFF	TRBV20-1	TRBJ2-1	.	.
TGTGCCAGCAGCTTAGGACAGGCGACCAACACCGGGGAGCTGTTTTTT	CASSLGQATNTGELFF	TRBV7-9	TRBJ2-2	.	few
TGTGCCAGCTCCCCGGCGCGGACCGCTACCGGGGAGCTGTTTTTT	CASSPARTATGELFF	TRBV2	TRBJ2-2	.	.
TGTGCCAGCAGCCAAGCAGGGAGCAATCAGCCCCAGCATTTT	CASSQAGSNQPQHF	TRBV3-1/TRBV3-2	TRBJ1-5	.	.
TGTGCCAGCAGCTTAGGTCTTCAGCCCCAGCATTTT	CASSLGLQPQHF	TRBV7-2	TRBJ1-5	.	.
TGTGCCAGCAGCCAAGTTGTGGGGGACTACTACAATGAGCAGTTCTTC	CASSQVVGDYYNEQFF	TRBV3-1/TRBV3-2	TRBJ2-1	TRBD2	.
TGTGCCAGCAGTTACTTGTTGTGGATCGAGCAGTACTTC	CASSYLLWIEQYF	TRBV6-2/TRBV6-3	TRBJ2-7	.	once
TGTGCCAGCTCCAAGGAGGGCACTGAAGCTTTCTTT	CASSKEGTEAFF	TRBV12-3/TRBV12-4	TRBJ1-1	.	.
TGTGCCAGCAGCCAAGGGGACTCAGGGCCAACAGATACGCAGTATTTT	CASSQGDSGPTDTQYF	TRBV5-4	TRBJ2-3	.	.
TGTGCCAGCAGCCCGTCTTCTGGAATCACAGATACGCAGTATTTT	CASSPSSGITDTQYF	TRBV11-3	TRBJ2-3	.	once
TGTGCCAGCAGCTTAGAAAGCGGGGTCTACAATGAGCAGTTCTTC	CASSLESGVYNEQFF	TRBV11-1	TRBJ2-1	TRBD2	.
TGTGCCAGCTCAGCGGACAGGGGGACCGGGGAGCTGTTTTTT	CASSADRGTGELFF	TRBV18	TRBJ2-2	TRBD1	.
TGCGCCAGCAGCCAAGAGTCCCAGGATTCACCCCTCCACTTT	CASSQESQDSPLHF	TRBV4-1	TRBJ1-6	.	.
TGTGCCAGCAGTTCAGGGAACACTGAAGCTTTCTTT	CASSSGNTEAFF	TRBV12-3/TRBV12-4	TRBJ1-1	.	.
TGTGCCAGCAGCCAGCCGACAGGGTCTGGGGCCAACGTCCTGACTTTC	CASSQPTGSGANVLTF	TRBV3-1/TRBV3-2	TRBJ2-6	TRBD1	.
TGTGCCAGCAGTTTTACAGGGGGCAGGGCTTTCTTT	CASSFTGGRAFF	TRBV12-3/TRBV12-4	TRBJ1-1	TRBD1	.
TGTGCCAGCAAAGTGGGACATAGAGAGACCCAGTACTTC	CASKVGHRETQYF	TRBV2	TRBJ2-5	.	.
TGTGCCAGCAGTGAAGATGGTGCGGGGGACAAGCAAGAGACCCAGTACTTC	CASSEDGAGDKQETQYF	TRBV25-1	TRBJ2-5	.	medium-sized
TGTGCCACCAGCAGGGTGGGACTAGCGGGCACAGATACGCAGTATTTT	CATSRVGLAGTDTQYF	TRBV15	TRBJ2-3	TRBD2	.
TGTGCCAGCAGCGAAACCAGGGTTGGAAACACCATATATTTT	CASSETRVGNTIYF	TRBV2	TRBJ1-3	.	.
TGTGCCAGCTCACCACCGGTGAGGGAGACCCAGTACTTC	CASSPPVRETQYF	TRBV18	TRBJ2-5	.	.
TGTGCCACCCAGCCAGGGGGAGCGGGGGCCACAGATACGCAGTATTTT	CATQPGGAGATDTQYF	TRBV24-1	TRBJ2-3	.	.
TGTGCCAGCAGTTCCATCGGGACTGACACAGATACGCAGTATTTT	CASSSIGTDTDTQYF	TRBV27	TRBJ2-3	.	.
TGTGCCAGTAGTATCGGGCAAACGAACACTGAAGCTTTCTTT	CASSIGQTNTEAFF	TRBV19	TRBJ1-1	.	.
TGCGCCAGCAGTCAGACAGGGACCAAAGACACTGAAGCTTTCTTT	CASSQTGTKDTEAFF	TRBV23-1	TRBJ1-1	TRBD1	.
TGTGCCAGCAGCTTGTATGTGGGCAGGGGCTCCTACGAGCAGTACTTC	CASSLYVGRGSYEQYF	TRBV5-5	TRBJ2-7	.	.
TGTGCCAGTAGTAAGGGCCGACCCGGGGAGCTGTTTTTT	CASSKGRPGELFF	TRBV19	TRBJ2-2	.	.
TGTGCCAGCAGTACGGGGGGGAGGGGTGAAAAACTGTTTTTT	CASSTGGRGEKLFF	TRBV6-5	TRBJ1-4	.	.
TGTGCCAGCAGTTTCTACACACCCCCGACAGGGCTCAGCTCCTACGAGCAGTACTTC	CASSFYTPPTGLSSYEQYF	TRBV27	TRBJ2-7	TRBD1	.
TGTGCCAGCAGCCAAGCCGGGGGGGGTTTCGGGTACGGATCACCCCTCCACTTT	CASSQAGGGFGYGSPLHF	TRBV4-2	TRBJ1-6	.	.
TGTGCCAGCAGCTTCATCGGGGGAGACACCGGGGAGCTGTTTTTT	CASSFIGGDTGELFF	TRBV5-6	TRBJ2-2	.	once
TGTGCCAGCAGTGACAGTACAGGGGAAGCTAACTATGGCTACACCTTC	CASSDSTGEANYGYTF	TRBV2	TRBJ1-2	TRBD1	.
TGTGCCAGCAGTCAGGGGTCCGGGGAGCAGTACTTC	CASSQGSGEQYF	TRBV12-3/TRBV12-4	TRBJ2-7	.	.
TGTGCCAGCAGCCAGATCAGTGGGACGAACACCGGGGAGCTGTTTTTT	CASSQISGTNTGELFF	TRBV3-1/TRBV3-2	TRBJ2-2	.	.
TGCGCCAGCAAGCAGCAGGGGGATAGCTACGAGCAGTACTTC	CASKQQGDSYEQYF	TRBV5-1	TRBJ2-7	TRBD1	.
TGTGCCAGCAGTGGACAGTCCCCCAATCAGCCCCAGCATTTT	CASSGQSPNQPQHF	TRBV2	TRBJ1-5	.	.
TGTGCCACCAGCAGAGATAAAGGGGCAGACCGAGGAGGCGAGCAGTACTTC	CATSRDKGADRGGEQYF	TRBV15	TRBJ2-7	.	once
TGTGCCAGCAGTTTGGAGGGACAGGGTTTAAACTCACCCCTCCACTTT	CASSLEGQGLNSPLHF	TRBV27	TRBJ1-6	TRBD1	.
TGTGCCAGCAGCCCAAGGACCGGGGGAGTCGATGGCTACACCTTC	CASSPRTGGVDGYTF	TRBV5-4	TRBJ1-2	.	few
TGTGCCAGCAGTTTCGGGAGGAACACTGAAGCTTTCTTT	CASSFGRNTEAFF	TRBV12-3/TRBV12-4	TRBJ1-1	.	.
TGTGCCATCAGGGGAAGGGAGCAGTACTTC	CAIRGREQYF	TRBV10-3	TRBJ2-7	.	medium-sized
TGTGCCAGCAGTTTCTCGGCAGGTCCTAATTCACCCCTCCACTTT	CASSFSAGPNSPLHF	TRBV27	TRBJ1-6	.	few
TGTGCCAGCAGCTTTTTTCCCCCATTGGACAATAACTATGGCTACACCTTC	CASSFFPPLDNNYGYTF	TRBV7-9	TRBJ1-2	.	.
TGTGCCAGCAGCCCCCGGGCGGGTTCACCCCTCCACTTT	CASSPRAGSPLHF	TRBV9	TRBJ1-6	.	.
TGTGCCAGCAGCTCTACGTCAGATACGCAGTATTTT	CASSSTSDTQYF	TRBV7-8	TRBJ2-3	.	.
TGTGCCAGCAGCCGACTAGCGGTGAGCACAGATACGCAGTATTTT	CASSRLAVSTDTQYF	TRBV13	TRBJ2-3	TRBD2	.